This T cell receptor (beta chain) was sequenced in a study of radiation and T cells in renal cell carcinoma (dated by TCRdb to 2019 to 2021). About the investigation overall: Samples were obtained from a clinical trial, in which 15 Gy stereotactic body radiation therapy was delivered to primary renal cell carcinomas and nephrectomy was performed 4 weeks later. In total, some 50 samples, comprising 26 tumors and approximately 27 peripheral blood samples, were subjected to TCR beta sequencing. Across all 50 or so samples, under 5 million unique CDR3 nucleotide sequences, encoding 2,658,974 unique CDR3 amino acid sequences, were identified. Overall results and qualifications from the work: Tracking of blood repertoire dynamics stopped at about 4 weeks after treatment, with no follow-up past that point. Effects of radiation dose or scheduling on the TCR repertoire could not be addressed with the single-armed trial design. An increase in top tumor clonotypes in blood was observed from baseline to 2 weeks post-radiation, followed by contraction by 4 weeks, which was taken to suggest transient expansion of tumor-resident clones. Because no pretreatment tumor biopsies were available, whether clonotypes were present in the tumor at baseline could not be determined.

The time point label of this sample denotes: baseline pretreatment blood. The treatment or condition label here, explained by the study, means: 15 Gy SBRT to primary tumor, nephrectomy 4 weeks later. Serial peripheral blood from radiation-treated patients was sampled at baseline, 2 weeks and 4 weeks after SBRT to track tumor-enriched clonotypes. Every patient had renal cell carcinoma of clear cell pathology. The QIAamp DNA Blood Mini Kit (Qiagen) was used to prepare genomic DNA for TCR sequencing. Samples were included in the analyses only if all quality control checks were passed. TCR beta libraries were generated from genomic DNA with the immunoSEQ kit, following the manufacturer's recommendations. For library preparation, a first multiplex PCR was performed with proprietary primers, followed by a second PCR in which unique barcodes were added, and bead cleanups were performed after each round. Each sample batch included a kit-provided positive control reaction and a negative control reaction. The final libraries underwent checking on an Agilent 4200 TapeStation D1000 ScreenTape, volumetric pooling, and quantification by qPCR. Sequencing ran on an Illumina NextSeq500 with a MidOutput 150-cycle cartridge, using 156 Read1 and 15 Index1 cycles with kit custom primers. The pooled library was loaded at 0.9 to 1 pM with a roughly 20% PhiX control spike-in. As for the original processing: Vendor-processed data were analyzed in R, with a clonotype defined as all T cells sharing the same CDR3 nucleotide sequence. For clone abundance analyses, frequencies were normalized to the 10,000 most abundant clones per sample. Public T cell clones, which averaged fewer than five per sample, were removed prior to analysis. A difference in abundance of at least 32-fold between compartments was used to define tumor-enriched and baseline blood-enriched clonotypes. A beta-binomial differential abundance model was applied to find clonotypes that expanded or contracted between blood time points. Similarity between tumor and blood repertoires was quantified using the Baroni-Urbani and Buser coefficient, and groups were compared with two-tailed Wilcoxon tests in R. Held by TCRdb, this immuneACCESS table contains in-frame sequences only and omits some clones. Under half of the omission traces to an unresolved V gene where checked; the cause of the rest is unknown. Clonal size and the V and J genes are those of that table, whereas D and trimming came from the DNA. The sample data list about 150,000 clones, and 70% to 90% of these were observed just once. 12% of the sample lies in the top ten.

The germline V gene supplies CDR1 MDHEN and CDR2 SYDVKM. The CDR3 goes from the cysteine to the phenylalanine over 16 residues. Only the CDR3 DNA is retained, 48 bases long and in frame from the first base. V gives up 2 bases and J gives up 1 base, and the segment between their germline ends measures 14 bases. Note on this clone: Its target antigen remains unknown. No much larger clone exists at a distance of one base, and base qualities are not known.

Sequencing was performed on blood, taken from a patient whose treatment included radiotherapy and nephrectomy. This chain is built from TRBV28 and TRBJ2-5, with the D segment possibly TRBD1 or TRBD2, each aligning over 6 bases. This clonotype was sampled from a woman aged 50 to 60 with renal cell carcinoma. CDR3 sequence: CASSLQGRGGQETQYF. The base sequence is TGTGCCAGCAGTTTACAAGGCAGGGGAGGCCAAGAGACCCAGTACTTC.